Only a few counts were recorded for the clone carrying this T cell receptor (beta chain). The antigen is unknown. This record belongs to a study of cytotoxic CD8 clonotypes in ibrutinib-treated CLL. Target depth was 1 in 200,000 to 1 in 1 million T cells, about 10x per clonotype. Clones were read by immunoSEQ multiplex PCR, and TCRdb kept only the in-frame ones, dropping some. This table holds fewer than 300,000 clones, roughly four fifths found once. Study conclusions and caveats: While tracking circulating CD8+ T-cell counts, baseline clonality exceeded that of age-matched healthy donors.

The V end lost 4 bases, the J end lost 4 bases, and 17 bases lay between the germline ends. The CDR3 runs to 15 residues. The germline gives CDR1 LGHNA, CDR2 YSLEER. The input for sequencing was PBMCs, taken at disease progression, from a patient treated with ibrutinib. The rearrangement links TRBV4-3 to TRBJ2-7; D possibly matches TRBD1 or TRBD2 (5 bases each). The clonotype comes from a human donor with chronic lymphocytic leukemia. DNA for the CDR3: TGCGCCAGCAGCCCGAATCCGGGACGCCCATACGAGCAGTACTTC. It specifies CASSPNPGRPYEQYF.